The 19 T cell receptor beta chains given below trace back to one sample, sequenced in a study of T cells in Graves' hyperthyroidism and ophthalmopathy. The CDR3 regions of TCR beta were amplified from RNA transcripts. Researchers ran a first-round RT-PCR on the TCR CDR3 using the HTBI primer set. MiXCR, run by TCRdb on the multiplex PCR reads, gives a single entry per CDR3 protein. The top ten hold more than 8.5% of the sample, which has some 760,000 distinct CDR3 sequences, around 15% seen once. The sequencing sample was made of blood. These receptors were obtained from a woman younger than 35 with Graves' hyperthyroidism.

This clonotype showed up many times. The chain uses TRBV6-1 and TRBJ2-7; TRBD1 matches at 8 bases. Germline lookup yields CDR1 MNHNS and CDR2 SASEGT. After removal of 7 bases from V and 0 bases from J, the junction contained 5 bases not matched to a gene. The CDR3 is 14 amino acids. CDR3 sequence (DNA): TGTGCCAGCACACGACAGGGGTCCTCCTACGAGCAGTACTTC. It translates to CASTRQGSSYEQYF.

J is TRBJ2-2 and V is TRBV2; TRBD2 aligns across 8 bases. CDR3 length: 13 residues. V trimming: 7 bases; J trimming: 6 bases; junction bases outside the gene matches: 4. In germline, CDR1 is SNHLY, CDR2 FYNNEI. CDR3 coding DNA: TGTGCCAGCATCCAGCGGGAGTCCGGGGAGCTGTTTTTT. It encodes CASIQRESGELFF.

In its sample, this clonotype was seen a few times. The chain carries TRBV30 and TRBJ2-7; 10 bases align to TRBD1. CDR1 and CDR2 from the germline V gene are GTSNPN and SVGIG (reference sequence). This CDR3 contains 16 residues. V lost 1 base, J lost 2 bases, and 8 bases stayed unmatched. This CDR3 reads CAWSGSRTGGAYEQYF. The CDR3 DNA is TGTGCCTGGAGTGGGTCCCGGACAGGGGGAGCCTACGAGCAGTACTTC.

This clonotype was recorded many times. The genes are TRBV6-2 or TRBV6-3 and TRBJ2-1, with 7 positions matching TRBD2. Per the germline V gene, CDR1 is MNHEY and CDR2 is SVGEGT. This CDR3 comprises 18 residues. The V and J ends lost 2 bases and 1 base, in that order; junction bases with no gene match: 11. The CDR3 spells CASSYNGPGLVSYNEQFF. The CDR3 DNA reads as TGTGCCAGCAGTTACAACGGCCCCGGACTAGTATCCTACAATGAGCAGTTCTTC.

This clonotype came up many times. The rearrangement joins TRBV30 to TRBJ2-7; D gene uncertain. V was shortened by 2 bases and J by 1 base, with 6 bases between the two germline ends. Per the germline V gene, CDR1 is GTSNPN and CDR2 is SVGIG (reference sequence). There are 12 residues in the CDR3. As DNA, the CDR3 is TGTGCCTGGAGTTCCAGTTCCTACGAGCAGTACTTC. It is translated as CAWSSSSYEQYF.

CDR3 coding DNA: TGTGCCAGCACCCCGATAAGGACCCGAGCTTTGACTGGGACGGACTCCTACAATGACGGGCAGTTCTTC. Amino acid sequence: CASTPIRTRALTGTDSYNDGQFF. V and J are TRBV11-2 and TRBJ2-1; D might be TRBD1 or TRBD2, each matching 5 bases. Germline V gene sequence: CDR1 SGHAT, CDR2 FQNNGV. The CDR3 has 23 amino acids. The V gene lost 7 bases and the J gene lost 12 bases, with 49 bases spanning the gap.

This clonotype occurred many times. The chain joins TRBV27 to TRBJ2-7; weak D call: TRBD1 (7 bases). CDR1 and CDR2 from the germline V gene are MNHEY and SMNVEV (reference sequence). The CDR3 contains 13 residues. V lost 7 bases and J lost 6, with 16 bases in between. CDR3 sequence reads: CASKGGQSFEQYF. In DNA form, the CDR3 reads TGTGCCAGCAAGGGGGGACAGAGTTTCGAGCAGTACTTC.

This clonotype was observed at least ten times. The genes are TRBV12-3 or TRBV12-4 and TRBJ2-1; TRBD2 matches at 7 bases. The CDR3 is made up of 15 amino acids. The junction had 17 bases not matched to a gene; V was cut back by 4 bases and J by 14 bases. The CDR3 is CASSSTGGGARTKFF. Here the CDR3 DNA reads TGTGCCAGCAGTTCAACGGGGGGAGGGGCTCGCACGAAGTTCTTC.

This clonotype has just a few counts. CDR3 DNA sequence: TGTGCCAGCAGTTTATCGATTGATGGGAGTTTGGCTTTCTTT. Protein product: CASSLSIDGSLAFF. The chain uses TRBV27 and TRBJ1-1, with no clear D. V lost 0 bases to trimming and J lost 11 bases, with 16 bases between them. The CDR3 consists of 14 residues. The V gene's germline CDR1 is MNHEY and CDR2 SMNVEV (reference sequence).

The sample holds a few counts of this clonotype. The V call is TRBV9, the J call TRBJ2-7, with D possibly matching TRBD1 (6 bases). Germline V gene lookup returns CDR1 SGDLS and CDR2 YYNGEE. Trimming shortened V by 0 bases and J by 2 bases, and 9 bases separated the two germline ends. The CDR3 totals 14 residues. CDR3 coding DNA: TGTGCCAGCAGCGTAGATGAGGGGGCCTACGAGCAGTACTTC. Its protein product is CASSVDEGAYEQYF.

The rearrangement uses TRBV6-1 and TRBJ2-3, with D perhaps TRBD1 (5 bases). The germline CDR1 and CDR2 sequences are MNHNS and SASEGT. The CDR3 runs 11 residues. Trimming cost V 6 bases and J 6 bases, with 7 bases left between them. The CDR3 bases are TGTGCCAGCAGACACAGGGATACGCAGTATTTT. Its protein is CASRHRDTQYF.

This clonotype was counted many times. The CDR3 DNA reads TGTGCCAGCAGCCAAGATGGGCTAGCGGGTACCACAGATACGCAGTATTTT. Its translation: CASSQDGLAGTTDTQYF. The chain carries TRBV3-1 and TRBJ2-3; 8 bases are shared with TRBD2. The CDR3 has 17 residues. Germline V CDR1 and CDR2: LGHDT, YNNKEL (reference sequence). Germline trimming cut 0 bases from V and 2 bases from J; bases unmatched to any gene: 7.

The chain is built from TRBV6-6 and TRBJ2-7; tentatively, D is TRBD2 (5 bases). The V and J ends lost 0 bases and 6 bases respectively, with 15 bases between them. CDR1 is MNHNY, CDR2 SVGAGI, per germline (reference sequence). CDR3 size: 15 residues. This chain's CDR3 is CASSYSADLAGEQYF. Written as DNA, the CDR3 is TGTGCCAGCAGTTACTCGGCCGACCTGGCGGGCGAGCAGTACTTC.

This clonotype was detected ten times or more. This chain links TRBV6-2 or TRBV6-3 with TRBJ1-1, with TRBD1 as a possible D gene (6 bases). The CDR3 loop spans 15 amino acids. The V gene lost 0 bases and the J gene lost 1 base, with 9 bases spanning the gap. Per germline, CDR1 MNHEY and CDR2 SVGEGT. The CDR3 DNA follows: TGTGCCAGCAGTTACTCGGACAGTCCGAACACTGAAGCTTTCTTT. Translated: CASSYSDSPNTEAFF.

This clonotype has ten or more counts. V gene TRBV12-3 or TRBV12-4 combines with J gene TRBJ2-1, with a weak D call TRBD1 (5 bases). CDR3 length: 15 amino acids. V shed 1 base and J shed 7 bases, with 14 bases lying between them. The CDR3 protein is CASSLGSVKGNEQFF. For the CDR3, the DNA is TGTGCCAGCAGTTTAGGGTCGGTGAAGGGGAATGAGCAGTTCTTC.

This clonotype has at least ten counts. This chain joins TRBV12-3 or TRBV12-4 and TRBJ2-5; TRBD2 is a possible D gene (5 bases). The ends were cut back, 5 bases at V and 1 base at J, with 11 bases in the middle. The CDR3 runs to 14 residues. CDR3 amino acids: CASSLPGTQETQYF. As DNA, the CDR3 is TGTGCCAGCAGTCTACCGGGAACCCAAGAGACCCAGTACTTC.

Ten or more counts support this clonotype. The chain links TRBV11-2 to TRBJ2-5; D is ambiguous. The germline V and J ends were trimmed by 0 bases and 4 bases, with 9 bases remaining between them. The CDR3 extends over 14 amino acids. Germline V gene data show CDR1 as SGHAT and CDR2 as FQNNGV. CDR3 sequence: CASSLDLSIETQYF. CDR3 in DNA: TGTGCCAGCAGCTTAGATCTGAGCATAGAGACCCAGTACTTC.

CDR3 sequence (DNA): TGTGCCAGCAGCTCGGACAGGGGGCCCCGGCCCCAGCATTTT. It specifies CASSSDRGPRPQHF. The chain uses TRBV7-2 and TRBJ1-5; TRBD1 matches 11 bases. This CDR3 is built from 14 residues. Germline values: CDR1 SGHTA, CDR2 FQGNSA. V shed 4 bases and J 9 bases; nucleotides not matched to a gene: 5.

Turning to this clonotype: Without the conserved terminal phenylalanine or tryptophan, this CDR3 likely stems from a read error. This chain joins TRBV14 and TRBJ2-1, with TRBD2 matching over 9 bases. This CDR3 is built from 16 residues. The germline V gene has CDR1 SGHDN and CDR2 FVKESK. V was pared by 1 base and J by 5 bases, with 6 bases of the junction left unmatched. The CDR3 sequence is CASSQVGPSGNNEQFS. The DNA of the CDR3 is TGTGCCAGCAGCCAAGTCGGTCCTAGCGGGAACAATGAGCAGTTCTCC.